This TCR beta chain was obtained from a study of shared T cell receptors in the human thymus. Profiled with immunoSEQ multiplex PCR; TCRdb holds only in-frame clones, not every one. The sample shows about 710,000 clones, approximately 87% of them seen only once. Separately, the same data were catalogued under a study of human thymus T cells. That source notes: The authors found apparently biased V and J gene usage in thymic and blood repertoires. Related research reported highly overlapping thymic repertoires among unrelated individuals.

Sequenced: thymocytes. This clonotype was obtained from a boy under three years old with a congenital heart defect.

The CDR3 bases are TGCGCCAGCAGCCAAGAACGACAGACGGACATTCAGTACTTC. Amino acids: CASSQERQTDIQYF. This chain connects TRBV4-1 to TRBJ2-4; tentative D call: TRBD1 (5 bases). From germline, CDR1 is MGHRA and CDR2 YSYEKL. The CDR3 has 14 residues. Deletions cut 0 bases from V and 8 bases from J, with 11 bases between.